Presented here are 10 T cell receptor beta chains from one specimen sequenced in a study of T-cell reconstitution after alpha-beta-depleted transplantation in children. For TCRbeta, the library was prepared with unique molecular identifiers. TCRdb re-analysed the PCR reads in MiXCR, keeping a single row per CDR3 protein. The sample shows roughly 500,000 distinct CDR3 sequences, about 11% of them seen only once. The specimen comprised PBMCs, sampled before TCRalphabeta/CD19-depleted stem cell transplant. The receptors were sampled from a child between 2 and 9 years old with inherited bone marrow failure, due to receive a stem cell transplant.

This clonotype was seen more than once but under ten times. This chain joins TRBV12-5 and TRBJ2-3, with a weak D call TRBD2 (5 bases). The CDR3 sequence is 16 residues long. The ends were cut back, 6 bases at V and 0 bases at J, with 16 bases in the middle. Germline CDR1 reads LGHNT; CDR2 reads FRNRAP. The CDR3 spells CASGYGTSSSTDTQYF. For the CDR3, the DNA is TGTGCTAGTGGCTACGGAACTAGTTCTAGCACAGATACGCAGTATTTT.

This clonotype was found many times. V usage is TRBV18 and J usage is TRBJ2-1, with TRBD2 identical over 7 bases. CDR3 length: 15 amino acids. Unmatched junction bases numbered 11, after V lost 3 bases and J lost 9 bases. From germline, CDR1 is KGHSH and CDR2 LQKENI. The DNA for the CDR3 is TGTGCCAGCTCACCGTCCGGGGCGGGAGATAGTGAGCAGTTCTTC. Protein product: CASSPSGAGDSEQFF.

This clonotype occurred many times. The chain joins TRBV5-1 to TRBJ2-4; D not resolved. CDR3 length: 16 amino acids. Germline CDR1 reads SGHRS; CDR2 reads YFSETQ. V gave up 0 bases and J gave up 0 bases, with 10 bases separating them. The CDR3 coding sequence is TGCGCCAGCAGCTTGGATACCTCTTTAGCCAAAAACATTCAGTACTTC. Its translation is CASSLDTSLAKNIQYF.

This chain uses TRBV28 with TRBJ2-5, with 10 bases aligning to TRBD1. Germline loops: CDR1 MDHEN, CDR2 SYDVKM. The CDR3 length is 15 residues. J gave up 7 bases and V 6 bases, and 11 bases lay outside the gene matches. The CDR3 loop is CASRSPGQGSGTQYF. CDR3 DNA: TGTGCCAGCAGATCACCGGGACAGGGGTCAGGGACCCAGTACTTC.

This clonotype came up many times. V and J are TRBV5-1 and TRBJ2-5, with 8 bases matching TRBD2. The CDR3 is made up of 16 amino acids. Germline CDR1 is SGHRS and CDR2 is YFSETQ. V shed 5 bases and J 4 bases; nucleotides not matched to a gene: 13. The CDR3 loop reads CASRPGLAPSGETQYF. As DNA, the CDR3 is TGCGCCAGCAGACCCGGACTAGCCCCCTCCGGAGAGACCCAGTACTTC.

This rearrangement joins TRBV21-1 to TRBJ2-1; no DNA check was done on the table's D call, TRBD1. TRBV21-1 is assigned pseudogene status. This CDR3 spans 19 amino acids. CDR3 sequence (DNA): TGTGCCAGCAGCAAGGACGAGGGGGCGCATGGATCTGAGTACAATGAGCAGTTCTTC. Protein sequence: CASSKDEGAHGSEYNEQFF.

Ten or more counts support this clonotype. The chain carries TRBV4-3 and TRBJ2-7; D remains ambiguous. The CDR3 spans 16 residues. Trimming stripped 0 bases from V and 9 bases from J, with 21 bases between. Germline assignment: CDR1 LGHNA and CDR2 YSLEER. CDR3 DNA sequence: TGCGCCAGCAGCCAAGATCATGAAGCAACTACGACGGGGCAGTACTTC. Its translation: CASSQDHEATTTGQYF.

In this sample, this clonotype turned up many times. The chain employs TRBV27 and TRBJ2-1, with 8 bases fitting TRBD2. J lost 2 bases, V lost 7 bases, and 10 bases had no gene match. Germline values: CDR1 MNHEY, CDR2 SMNVEV (reference sequence). The CDR3 is 16 amino acids. CDR3 amino acids: CASTLTSGLPYNEQFF. The CDR3 DNA sequence: TGTGCCAGCACCCTAACTAGCGGACTACCCTACAATGAGCAGTTCTTC.

Ten or more counts support this clonotype. The J gene is TRBJ1-4, the V gene TRBV20-1; D is undetermined. This CDR3 has 14 residues. CDR1 and CDR2 from the germline V gene are DFQATT and SNEGSKA (reference sequence). With 8 bases removed from V and 0 bases from J, the gap between germline ends came to 13 bases. Here the CDR3 DNA reads TGCAGTCTACAGAGAGTCGCAACTAATGAAAAACTGTTTTTT. It codes for CSLQRVATNEKLFF.

This clonotype was detected a few times. The J gene is TRBJ2-7, the V gene TRBV25-1, with D possibly matching TRBD2 (6 bases). The CDR3 is 15 residues long. Germline assignment: CDR1 MGHDK and CDR2 SYGVNS. V was trimmed by 1 base and J by 4 bases, leaving 14 bases between them. The CDR3 region is CASSESMGRRYEQYF. The CDR3 bases are TGTGCCAGCAGTGAATCGATGGGGAGGAGGTACGAGCAGTACTTC.